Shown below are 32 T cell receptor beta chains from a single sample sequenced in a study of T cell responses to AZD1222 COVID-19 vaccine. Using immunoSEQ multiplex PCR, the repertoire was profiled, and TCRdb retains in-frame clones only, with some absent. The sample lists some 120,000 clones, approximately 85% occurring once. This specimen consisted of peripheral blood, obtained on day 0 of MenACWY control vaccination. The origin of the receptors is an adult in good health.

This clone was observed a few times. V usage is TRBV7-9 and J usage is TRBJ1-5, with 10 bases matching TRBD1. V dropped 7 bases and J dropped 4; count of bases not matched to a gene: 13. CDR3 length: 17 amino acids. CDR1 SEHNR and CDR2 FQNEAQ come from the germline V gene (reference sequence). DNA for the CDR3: TGTGCCAGCATCGATCCAAGACAGGGGGCCAGAAATCAGCCCCAGCATTTT. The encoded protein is CASIDPRQGARNQPQHF.

The CDR3 DNA is TGTGCCAGCAGCCACATCATTGGGACAGGCGAAGTCGGAAACACCATATATTTT. Translated, it gives CASSHIIGTGEVGNTIYF. This chain joins TRBV28 and TRBJ1-3, with 8 bases that match TRBD1. The trim removed 6 bases at V and 4 bases at J, leaving 17 bases unmatched. CDR3 length equals 18 residues. Germline V lookup: CDR1 MDHEN, CDR2 SYDVKM.

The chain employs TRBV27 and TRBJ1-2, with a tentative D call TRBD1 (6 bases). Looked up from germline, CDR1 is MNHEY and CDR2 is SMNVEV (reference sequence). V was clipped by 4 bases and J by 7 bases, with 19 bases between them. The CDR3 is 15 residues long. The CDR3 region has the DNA TGTGCCAGCAGTTACTCAGCGGGACACCTAACTGGCTACACCTTC. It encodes CASSYSAGHLTGYTF.

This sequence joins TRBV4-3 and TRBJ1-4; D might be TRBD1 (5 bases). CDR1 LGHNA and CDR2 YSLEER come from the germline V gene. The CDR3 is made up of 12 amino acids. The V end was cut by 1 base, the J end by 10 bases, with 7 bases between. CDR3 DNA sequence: TGCGCCAGCAGCCAAGTGGGGGGAAAACTGTTTTTT. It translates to CASSQVGGKLFF.

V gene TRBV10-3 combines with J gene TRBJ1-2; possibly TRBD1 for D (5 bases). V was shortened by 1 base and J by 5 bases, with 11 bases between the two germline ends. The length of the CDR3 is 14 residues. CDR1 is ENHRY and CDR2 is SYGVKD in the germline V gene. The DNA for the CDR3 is TGTGCCATCAGTGAGTTTCAGGGAGGTTATGGCTACACCTTC. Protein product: CAISEFQGGYGYTF.

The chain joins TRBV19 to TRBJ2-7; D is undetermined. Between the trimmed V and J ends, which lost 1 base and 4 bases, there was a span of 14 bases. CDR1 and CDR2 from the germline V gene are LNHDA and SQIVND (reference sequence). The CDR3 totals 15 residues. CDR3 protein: CASSIGVFGAYEQYF. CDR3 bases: TGTGCCAGTAGTATAGGAGTTTTCGGCGCGTACGAGCAGTACTTC.

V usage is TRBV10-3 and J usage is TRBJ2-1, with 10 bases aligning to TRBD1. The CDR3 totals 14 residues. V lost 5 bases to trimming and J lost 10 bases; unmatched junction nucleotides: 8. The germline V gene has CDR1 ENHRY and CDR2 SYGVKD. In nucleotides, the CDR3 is TGTGCCATCAGTAGTGACAGGGGGCAGAACGAGCAGTTCTTC. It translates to CAISSDRGQNEQFF.

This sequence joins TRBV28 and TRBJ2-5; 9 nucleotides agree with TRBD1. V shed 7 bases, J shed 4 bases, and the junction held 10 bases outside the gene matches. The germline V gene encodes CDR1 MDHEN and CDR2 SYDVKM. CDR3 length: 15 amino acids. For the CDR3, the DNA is TGTGCCAGCACCGTTTCCCAGACAGGGGGAGAGACCCAGTACTTC. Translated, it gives CASTVSQTGGETQYF.

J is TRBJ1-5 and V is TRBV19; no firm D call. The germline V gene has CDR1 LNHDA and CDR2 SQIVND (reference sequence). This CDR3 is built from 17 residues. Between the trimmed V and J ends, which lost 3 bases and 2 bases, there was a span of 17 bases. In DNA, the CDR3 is TGTGCCAGTAGTATCGGTTCCGGGCAGCCCGGCAATCAGCCCCAGCATTTT. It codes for CASSIGSGQPGNQPQHF.

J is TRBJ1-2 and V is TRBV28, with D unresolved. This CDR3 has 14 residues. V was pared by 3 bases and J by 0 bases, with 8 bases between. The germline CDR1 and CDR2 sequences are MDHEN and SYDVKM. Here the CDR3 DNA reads TGTGCCAGCAGTTTCTCGGGAGCTAACTATGGCTACACCTTC. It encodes CASSFSGANYGYTF.

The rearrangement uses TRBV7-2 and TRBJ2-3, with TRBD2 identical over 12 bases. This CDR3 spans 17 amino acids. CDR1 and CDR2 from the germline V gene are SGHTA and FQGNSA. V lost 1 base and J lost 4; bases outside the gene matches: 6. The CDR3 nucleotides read TGTGCCAGCAGCTTAGAAACTAGCGGGGGGTGGCCAGATACGCAGTATTTT. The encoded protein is CASSLETSGGWPDTQYF.

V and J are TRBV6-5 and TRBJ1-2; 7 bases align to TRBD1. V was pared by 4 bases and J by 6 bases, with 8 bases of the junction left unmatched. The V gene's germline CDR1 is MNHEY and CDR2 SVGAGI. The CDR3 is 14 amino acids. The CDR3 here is CASSLRQGVNGYTF. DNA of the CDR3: TGTGCCAGCAGTTTACGACAGGGTGTTAATGGCTACACCTTC.

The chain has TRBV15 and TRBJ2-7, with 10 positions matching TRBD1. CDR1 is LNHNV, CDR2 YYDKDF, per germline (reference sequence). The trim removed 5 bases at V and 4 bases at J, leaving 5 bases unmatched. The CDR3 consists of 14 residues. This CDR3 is CATSPTGQGYEQYF. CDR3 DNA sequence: TGTGCCACCAGCCCCACGGGACAGGGGTACGAGCAGTACTTC.

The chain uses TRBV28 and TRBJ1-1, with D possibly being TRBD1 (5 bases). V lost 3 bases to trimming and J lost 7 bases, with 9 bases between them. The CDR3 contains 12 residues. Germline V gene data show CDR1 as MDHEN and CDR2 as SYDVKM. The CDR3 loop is CASSLWGNEAFF. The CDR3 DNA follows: TGTGCCAGCAGTTTGTGGGGCAATGAAGCTTTCTTT. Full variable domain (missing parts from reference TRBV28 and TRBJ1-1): DVKVTQSSRYLVKRTGEKVFLECVQDMDHENMFWYRQDPGLGLRLIYFSYDVKMKEKGDIPEGYSVSREKKERFSLILESASTNQTSMYLCASSLWGNEAFFGQGTRLTVV.

The CDR3 DNA is TGTGCCACAGGCACAGGGGATCGGGAGCAGTACTTC. Translated, it gives CATGTGDREQYF. V usage is TRBV24-1 and J usage is TRBJ2-7, with TRBD1 matching over 7 bases. The germline V gene has CDR1 KGHDR and CDR2 SFDVKD. J was trimmed by 7 bases and V by 10 bases; bases with no gene match: 9. The CDR3 consists of 12 residues.

CDR3 DNA: TGTGCCATCATGAGCGGGGGCTACAATGAGCAGTTCTTC. Amino acids: CAIMSGGYNEQFF. The chain joins TRBV10-3 to TRBJ2-1, with 8 bases that match TRBD2. Germline V gives CDR1 ENHRY, CDR2 SYGVKD. This CDR3 has 13 amino acids. J was trimmed by 3 bases and V by 7 bases; bases with no gene match: 2.

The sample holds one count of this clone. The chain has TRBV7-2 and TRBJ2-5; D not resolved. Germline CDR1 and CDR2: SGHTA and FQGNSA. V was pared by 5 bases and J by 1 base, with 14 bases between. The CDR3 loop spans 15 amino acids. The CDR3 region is CASSPLPMVQETQYF. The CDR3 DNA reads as TGTGCCAGCAGCCCCCTCCCGATGGTCCAAGAGACCCAGTACTTC.

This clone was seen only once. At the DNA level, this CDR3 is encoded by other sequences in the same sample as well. The CDR3 loop reads CASSLQGNQPQHF. The CDR3 DNA reads TGTGCCAGCAGCTTACAGGGCAATCAGCCCCAGCATTTT. The J gene is TRBJ1-5, the V gene TRBV7-8; D gene ambiguous. The V gene's germline CDR1 is SGHVS and CDR2 FQNEAQ. Trimming cost V 2 bases and J 2 bases, with 4 bases left between them. The CDR3 extends over 13 amino acids.

As DNA, the CDR3 is TGTGCCACCAGTGGGCAACAGGGTACAGAGACCCAGTACTTC. As protein: CATSGQQGTETQYF. This chain joins TRBV24-1 and TRBJ2-5; a possible D gene is TRBD1 (6 bases). The CDR3 spans 14 residues. The germline V gene has CDR1 KGHDR and CDR2 SFDVKD. V was clipped by 5 bases and J by 4 bases, with 13 bases between them.

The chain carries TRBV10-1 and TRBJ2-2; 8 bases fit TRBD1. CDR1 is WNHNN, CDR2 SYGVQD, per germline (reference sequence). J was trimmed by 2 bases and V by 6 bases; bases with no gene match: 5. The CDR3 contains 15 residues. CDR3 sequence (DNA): TGCGCCAGCAGCGACAGGGGCCGTAACACCGGGGAGCTGTTTTTT. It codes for CASSDRGRNTGELFF.

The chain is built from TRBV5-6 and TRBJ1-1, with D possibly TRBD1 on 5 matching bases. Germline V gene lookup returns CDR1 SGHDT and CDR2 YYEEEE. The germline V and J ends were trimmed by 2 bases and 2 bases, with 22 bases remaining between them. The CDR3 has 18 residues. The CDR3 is CASSFRVVDLGENTEAFF. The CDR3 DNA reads TGTGCCAGCAGCTTTCGGGTGGTCGACCTGGGGGAAAACACTGAAGCTTTCTTT.

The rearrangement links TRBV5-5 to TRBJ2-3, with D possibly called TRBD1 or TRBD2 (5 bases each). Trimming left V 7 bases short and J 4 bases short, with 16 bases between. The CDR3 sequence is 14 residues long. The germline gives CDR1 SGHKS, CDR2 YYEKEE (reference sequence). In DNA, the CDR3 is TGTGCCAGCGGCCCGAACATGGGGGCAGATACGCAGTATTTT. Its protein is CASGPNMGADTQYF.

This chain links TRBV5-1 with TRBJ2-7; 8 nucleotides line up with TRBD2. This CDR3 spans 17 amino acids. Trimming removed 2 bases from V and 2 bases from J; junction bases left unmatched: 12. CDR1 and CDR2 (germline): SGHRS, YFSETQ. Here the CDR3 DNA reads TGCGCCAGCAGCTTAACCTATAGCGGGGTGACAACCTACGAGCAGTACTTC. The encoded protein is CASSLTYSGVTTYEQYF.

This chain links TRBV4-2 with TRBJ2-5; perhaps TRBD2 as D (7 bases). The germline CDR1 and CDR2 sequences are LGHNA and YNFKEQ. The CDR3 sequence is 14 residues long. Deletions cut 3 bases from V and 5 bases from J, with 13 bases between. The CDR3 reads CASSHLGGVETQYF. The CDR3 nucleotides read TGTGCCAGCAGCCATCTAGGGGGGGTTGAGACCCAGTACTTC.

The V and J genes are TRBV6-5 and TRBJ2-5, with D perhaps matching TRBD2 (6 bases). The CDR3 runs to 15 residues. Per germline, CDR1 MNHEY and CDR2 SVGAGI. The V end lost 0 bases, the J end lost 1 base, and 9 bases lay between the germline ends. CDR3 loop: CASSYSLGGQETQYF. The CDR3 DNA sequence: TGTGCCAGCAGTTACTCGTTGGGGGGCCAAGAGACCCAGTACTTC.

CDR3 protein: CASSIGGGHPYEQYF. In DNA, the CDR3 is TGTGCCAGTAGTATTGGCGGGGGCCACCCCTACGAGCAGTACTTC. The V call is TRBV19, the J call TRBJ2-7; perhaps TRBD2 as D (7 bases). Deletions cut 3 bases from V and 2 bases from J, with 14 bases between. The CDR3 totals 15 residues. Germline V lookup: CDR1 LNHDA, CDR2 SQIVND (reference sequence). The full variable domain, in which reference TRBV19 and TRBJ2-7 provide the parts outside the CDR3, is DGGITQSPKYLFRKEGQNVTLSCEQNLNHDAMYWYRQDPGQGLRLIYYSQIVNDFQKGDIAEGYSVSREKKESFPLTVTSAQKNPTAFYLCASSIGGGHPYEQYFGPGTRLTVT.

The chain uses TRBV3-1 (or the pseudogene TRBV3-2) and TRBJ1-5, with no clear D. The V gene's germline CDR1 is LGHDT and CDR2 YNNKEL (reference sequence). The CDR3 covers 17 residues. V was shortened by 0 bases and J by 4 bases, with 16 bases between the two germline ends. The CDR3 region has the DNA TGTGCCAGCAGCCAAGATGTGGTCCCGGGTTGGAATCAGCCCCAGCATTTT. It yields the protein CASSQDVVPGWNQPQHF.

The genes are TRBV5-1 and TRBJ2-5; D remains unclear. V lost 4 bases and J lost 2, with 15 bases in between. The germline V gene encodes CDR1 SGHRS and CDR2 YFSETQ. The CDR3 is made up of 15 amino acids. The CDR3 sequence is CASSPSQASQETQYF. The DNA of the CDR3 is TGCGCCAGCAGCCCCTCGCAGGCGTCACAAGAGACCCAGTACTTC.

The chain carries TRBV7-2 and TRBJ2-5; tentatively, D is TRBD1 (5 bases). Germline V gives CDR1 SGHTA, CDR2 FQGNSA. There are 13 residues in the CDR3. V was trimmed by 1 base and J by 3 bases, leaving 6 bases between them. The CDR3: CASSLGQKETQYF. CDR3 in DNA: TGTGCCAGCAGCTTAGGACAGAAAGAGACCCAGTACTTC.

The CDR3 sequence is CASSLARAEETQYF. CDR3 nucleotide sequence: TGTGCCAGCAGCTTGGCTCGGGCAGAAGAGACCCAGTACTTC. V and J are TRBV5-4 and TRBJ2-5; D remains ambiguous. Germline V gene lookup returns CDR1 SGHNT and CDR2 YYREEE (reference sequence). The CDR3 runs 14 residues. V dropped 0 bases and J dropped 3 bases, with 9 bases sitting between them.

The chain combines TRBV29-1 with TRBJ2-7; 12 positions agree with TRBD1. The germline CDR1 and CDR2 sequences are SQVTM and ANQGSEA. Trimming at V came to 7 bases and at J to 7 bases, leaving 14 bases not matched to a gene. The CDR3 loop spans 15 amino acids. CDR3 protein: CSAQTPGQGAGEQYF. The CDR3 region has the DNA TGCAGCGCTCAAACGCCGGGACAGGGGGCTGGAGAGCAGTACTTC.

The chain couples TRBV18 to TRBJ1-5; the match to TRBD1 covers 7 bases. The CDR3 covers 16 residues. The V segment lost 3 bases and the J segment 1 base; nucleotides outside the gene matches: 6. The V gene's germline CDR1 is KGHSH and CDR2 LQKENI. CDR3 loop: CASSPGTDTSNQPQHF. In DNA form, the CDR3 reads TGTGCCAGCTCACCGGGGACAGACACAAGCAATCAGCCCCAGCATTTT.